This passage covers 5 T cell receptor beta chains from one sample sequenced in a study of T-cell memory formation after mild COVID-19. TCRdb re-called the 5' RACE reads with MiXCR, one entry per CDR3 protein. The repertoire holds 170,000 or so distinct CDR3 sequences, roughly 23% seen once, with under 30% in the top ten. The sample was PBMCs or a T cell subset sorted from them (not recorded which). The receptors shown here come from an adult woman who had mild COVID-19 (a few samples of this study predate the infection). Cell type and time point are not known.

This clonotype was seen ten or more times. V is TRBV20-1 and J is TRBJ2-7; the match to TRBD2 covers 9 bases. Looked up from germline, CDR1 is DFQATT and CDR2 is SNEGSKA (reference sequence). This CDR3 spans 15 amino acids. The junction had 11 bases not matched to a gene; V was cut back by 5 bases and J by 3 bases. CDR3 sequence reads: CSALKTREGIYEQYF. For the CDR3, the DNA is TGCAGTGCTCTGAAGACGCGGGAGGGAATCTACGAGCAGTACTTC.

The CDR3 nucleotides are TGTGCCAGCAGCCTCCGGGACACCGTGAACACCGGGGAGCTGTTTTTT. Residues: CASSLRDTVNTGELFF. The rearrangement uses TRBV7-3 and TRBJ2-2; perhaps TRBD1 as D (6 bases). With 5 bases removed from V and 1 base from J, the gap between germline ends came to 14 bases. In germline, CDR1 is SGHTA, CDR2 FQGTGA. CDR3 size: 16 residues.

The chain uses TRBV9 and TRBJ2-1, with 8 bases fitting TRBD2. The CDR3 contains 17 residues. Germline CDR1 is SGDLS and CDR2 is YYNGEE. After removal of 0 bases from V and 1 base from J, the junction contained 6 bases not matched to a gene. CDR3 nucleotides: TGTGCCAGCAGCGTAGGTTCACTAGCGGTTTCCTACAATGAGCAGTTCTTC. It is translated as CASSVGSLAVSYNEQFF.

V usage is TRBV27 and J usage is TRBJ2-7; maybe TRBD1 (6 bases). Trimming shortened V by 7 bases and J by 1 base, and 17 bases separated the two germline ends. There are 15 residues in the CDR3. The V gene's germline CDR1 is MNHEY and CDR2 SMNVEV (reference sequence). CDR3 DNA: TGTGCCAGCAAAATTGGGCAGGGGAATTCCTACGAGCAGTACTTC. Residues: CASKIGQGNSYEQYF.

This clonotype was seen at least ten times. The chain couples TRBV5-1 to TRBJ2-1; a weak D match, TRBD1 (6 bases). Per the germline V gene, CDR1 is SGHRS and CDR2 is YFSETQ. The length of the CDR3 is 12 residues. Trimming removed 0 bases from V and 9 bases from J, with 7 bases in between. The CDR3 DNA reads TGCGCCAGCAGCTTGGCAGGGGTTGAGCAGTTCTTC. As protein: CASSLAGVEQFF.